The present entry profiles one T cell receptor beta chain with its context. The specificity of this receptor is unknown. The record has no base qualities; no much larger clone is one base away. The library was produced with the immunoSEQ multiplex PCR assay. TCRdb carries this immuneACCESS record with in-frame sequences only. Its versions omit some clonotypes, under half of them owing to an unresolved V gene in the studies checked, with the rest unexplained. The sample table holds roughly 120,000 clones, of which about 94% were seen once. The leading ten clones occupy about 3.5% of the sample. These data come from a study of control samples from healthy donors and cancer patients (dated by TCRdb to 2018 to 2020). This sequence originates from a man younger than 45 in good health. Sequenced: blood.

The CDR3 is CASSREEGEKLFF. The DNA sequence is given as TGTGCCAGCAGCCGAGAGGAGGGCGAAAAACTGTTTTTT. Recombination joined TRBV7-2 with TRBJ1-4; the D gene cannot be named for sure. The CDR3 covers 13 residues, taking in both the cysteine and the phenylalanine. Just CDR3 DNA is preserved here, 39 bases in frame from base 1. CDR1 and CDR2 were assigned from the germline V gene as SGHTA and FQGNSA. V loses 5 bases of germline sequence and J loses 8 bases, and the interval between the two ends is 12 bases.